The 10 T cell receptor beta chains reported below all come from one sample, sequenced in a study of T cell changes during pregnancy in multiple sclerosis. TCRdb's copy holds only in-frame clones and misses some; the assay was immunoSEQ multiplex PCR. The sample includes approximately 65,000 clones, about 90% of them seen just once. The sample was peripheral blood, taken in the third trimester of pregnancy. Every receptor here comes from a female donor in good health, enrolled as a control in a pregnancy study.

The chain has TRBV10-3 and TRBJ1-6; 9 bases align to TRBD1. Germline V gives CDR1 ENHRY, CDR2 SYGVKD. This CDR3 has 14 residues. Unmatched junction bases numbered 7, after V lost 6 bases and J lost 10 bases. Here the CDR3 reads CAISPGTGRSPLHF. CDR3 bases: TGTGCCATCAGCCCCGGGACAGGGAGGTCACCCCTCCACTTT.

Turning to this clone: One junction end disagrees with the germline gene, perhaps due to a read error. The rearrangement joins TRBV2 to TRBJ2-5; the match to TRBD2 covers 8 bases. The CDR3 totals 16 residues. Germline CDR1 and CDR2: SNHLY and FYNNEI. CDR3 region: CASREGAGGFWETQYF. The CDR3 DNA follows: TGTGCCAGCCGTGAAGGCGCGGGGGGTTTTTGGGAGACCCAGTACTTC.

The J gene is TRBJ2-1, the V gene TRBV5-1, with D unclear. V lost 1 base, J lost 0 bases, and 11 bases lay in between. This CDR3 comprises 16 residues. Per germline, CDR1 SGHRS and CDR2 YFSETQ. The CDR3 DNA is TGCGCCAGCAGCTTGAGTCGTGGCAGCTCCTACAATGAGCAGTTCTTC. It codes for CASSLSRGSSYNEQFF.

This clone was found a few times. The chain uses TRBV5-1 and TRBJ1-1; TRBD1 is a possible D gene (5 bases). The germline gives CDR1 SGHRS, CDR2 YFSETQ. The CDR3 runs to 15 residues. V was pared by 5 bases and J by 4 bases, with 18 bases between. The DNA of the CDR3 is TGCGCCAGCAGTCCAGACCTAAGGGGTGGCACTGAAGCTTTCTTT. It specifies CASSPDLRGGTEAFF.

The chain is built from TRBV11-2 and TRBJ2-7; a possible D gene is TRBD1 (6 bases). The germline CDR1 and CDR2 sequences are SGHAT and FQNNGV. Trimming stripped 6 bases from V and 4 bases from J, with 16 bases between. The CDR3 length is 14 residues. This CDR3 is CASRPQGTFYEQYF. The CDR3 bases are TGTGCCAGCAGGCCACAGGGTACCTTTTACGAGCAGTACTTC.

V and J are TRBV4-3 and TRBJ1-6, with unresolved D. This CDR3 has 15 residues. Germline CDR1 reads LGHNA; CDR2 reads YSLEER. V was cut by 0 bases and J by 6 bases, with 9 bases left in between. CDR3 amino acids: CASSQDTGVNSPLHF. CDR3 sequence (DNA): TGCGCCAGCAGCCAAGATACCGGGGTTAATTCACCCCTCCACTTT.

The chain links TRBV2 to TRBJ1-1; unclear D gene. CDR3 size: 13 residues. Deletions cut 7 bases from V and 1 base from J, with 10 bases between. Germline values: CDR1 SNHLY, CDR2 FYNNEI. The CDR3: CASKRERNTEAFF. As DNA, the CDR3 is TGTGCCAGCAAAAGGGAGCGGAACACTGAAGCTTTCTTT.

This chain joins TRBV30 and TRBJ2-2; TRBD1 agrees at 7 bases. Germline V CDR1 and CDR2: GTSNPN, SVGIG (reference sequence). V trimming: 0 bases; J trimming: 6 bases; junction bases outside the gene matches: 4. The CDR3 consists of 14 residues. In nucleotides, the CDR3 is TGTGCCTGGAGTGTCCAAACAGGGGCCGGGGAGCTGTTTTTT. It yields the protein CAWSVQTGAGELFF.

On this clone: The sample has other DNA sequences that encode this CDR3 too. The gene calls are TRBV9 and TRBJ1-5; tentative D call: TRBD1 (5 bases). Germline V gene lookup returns CDR1 SGDLS and CDR2 YYNGEE. V dropped 0 bases and J dropped 4 bases, with 8 bases sitting between them. The CDR3 consists of 14 residues. CDR3 nucleotide sequence: TGTGCCAGCAGCGTAGGGGACTTTAATCAGCCCCAGCATTTT. This encodes CASSVGDFNQPQHF. Drawing the rest from reference TRBV9 and TRBJ1-5, the complete variable domain is DSGVTQTPKHLITATGQRVTLRCSPRSGDLSVYWYQQSLDQGLQFLIQYYNGEERAKGNILERFSAQQFPDLHSELNLSSLELGDSALYFCASSVGDFNQPQHFGDGTRLSIL.

The chain uses TRBV4-3 and TRBJ1-2; 7 bases line up with TRBD1. The germline CDR1 and CDR2 sequences are LGHNA and YSLEER. This CDR3 is 14 amino acids long. V gave up 4 bases and J gave up 8 bases; unmatched junction bases: 10. The CDR3 coding sequence is TGCGCCAGCAGCCGTGAAACAGGGGTGGGGGGCTACACCTTC. Its translation is CASSRETGVGGYTF.